What follows are 13 T cell receptor beta chains derived from one specimen sequenced in a study of control samples from healthy donors and cancer patients. Produced via immunoSEQ multiplex PCR; TCRdb's table is partial and in-frame only. Counted here are under 450,000 clones, 80% to 95% occurring once; the ten biggest clones make up 5.5% to 8%. Sequencing was performed on PBMCs. The source is a man in his forties with head and neck cancer.

The rearrangement links TRBV7-3 to TRBJ2-1; D not certain. Trimming stripped 2 bases from V and 1 base from J, with 12 bases between. The germline V gene encodes CDR1 SGHTA and CDR2 FQGTGA. The CDR3 covers 16 residues. The CDR3: CASSLYGFASYNEQFF. The CDR3 coding sequence is TGTGCCAGCAGCTTATATGGGTTCGCGTCCTACAATGAGCAGTTCTTC.

V gene TRBV28 combines with J gene TRBJ2-3, with D maybe TRBD1 (6 bases). The CDR3 consists of 16 residues. Germline loops: CDR1 MDHEN, CDR2 SYDVKM. V lost 4 bases, J lost 3 bases, and 17 bases lay in between. The CDR3 sequence: CASSSGASRVTDTQYF. The CDR3 region has the DNA TGTGCCAGCAGTTCAGGGGCGTCCAGGGTTACAGATACGCAGTATTTT.

This clone was seen a single time. The chain carries TRBV7-8 and TRBJ1-5; no clear D. The CDR3 is 16 amino acids. Germline loops: CDR1 SGHVS, CDR2 FQNEAQ. The V end lost 1 base, the J end lost 4 bases, and 14 bases lay between the germline ends. The CDR3 sequence: CASSLESNPGNQPQHF. In DNA, the CDR3 is TGTGCCAGCAGCTTAGAGAGTAACCCGGGGAATCAGCCCCAGCATTTT.

This chain connects TRBV19 to TRBJ2-3, with 9 bases identical to TRBD1. The CDR3 is 16 amino acids. The J segment lost 0 bases and the V segment lost 5 bases, leaving 6 bases of the junction unmatched. CDR1 LNHDA and CDR2 SQIVND come from the germline V gene (reference sequence). The CDR3 is CASSSGTGTSTDTQYF. The DNA for the CDR3 is TGTGCCAGTAGTTCCGGGACAGGGACTAGCACAGATACGCAGTATTTT.

J is TRBJ1-4 and V is TRBV27; D is undetermined. Per germline, CDR1 MNHEY and CDR2 SMNVEV (reference sequence). V gave up 6 bases and J gave up 8 bases, with 19 bases separating them. This CDR3 has 15 residues. The CDR3 reads CASSPRTGTYEKLFF. The CDR3 nucleotides are TGTGCCAGCAGCCCAAGGACGGGCACTTACGAAAAACTGTTTTTT.

J is TRBJ2-7 and V is TRBV2, with no clear D. CDR1 is SNHLY and CDR2 is FYNNEI in the germline V gene. Deletions cut 7 bases from V and 4 bases from J, with 8 bases between. The CDR3 runs to 11 residues. CDR3 sequence reads: CASNEEYEQYF. As DNA, the CDR3 is TGTGCCAGCAATGAGGAATACGAGCAGTACTTC.

This chain uses TRBV7-6 with TRBJ2-5; 12 bases are a match to TRBD1. This CDR3 region has 15 residues. Germline assignment: CDR1 SGHVS and CDR2 FNYEAQ. Germline trimming cut 4 bases from V and 4 bases from J; bases unmatched to any gene: 4. The chain's CDR3 is CASSSPGQGAETQYF. CDR3 coding DNA: TGTGCCAGCAGCTCTCCGGGACAGGGGGCAGAGACCCAGTACTTC.

The rearrangement links TRBV6-5 to TRBJ2-2; tentative D call: TRBD2 (5 bases). Germline lookup yields CDR1 MNHEY and CDR2 SVGAGI. Trimming cost V 2 bases and J 1 base, with 8 bases left between them. The CDR3 extends over 15 amino acids. Written as DNA, the CDR3 is TGTGCCAGCAGTTACAGCGGCCAGAACACCGGGGAGCTGTTTTTT. Translation gives CASSYSGQNTGELFF.

This sequence joins TRBV7-9 and TRBJ2-1; TRBD2 aligns across 7 bases. The CDR3 totals 15 residues. The germline CDR1 and CDR2 sequences are SEHNR and FQNEAQ (reference sequence). V shed 3 bases and J 9 bases; nucleotides not matched to a gene: 11. CDR3 protein: CASSFLADAGGEQFF. In nucleotides, the CDR3 is TGTGCCAGCAGCTTCCTAGCGGACGCGGGTGGTGAGCAGTTCTTC.

The rearrangement uses TRBV5-6 and TRBJ1-5, with D unresolved. V lost 5 bases to trimming and J lost 1 base, with 10 bases between them. Germline V gene lookup returns CDR1 SGHDT and CDR2 YYEEEE. This CDR3 has 14 residues. CDR3 sequence reads: CASSSDGSNQPQHF. The DNA of the CDR3 is TGTGCCAGCAGTTCGGACGGGAGCAATCAGCCCCAGCATTTT.

The chain uses TRBV7-9 and TRBJ2-2; D remains ambiguous. The CDR3 sequence is 17 residues long. V lost 2 bases and J 9 bases, leaving 22 bases between the germline ends. Germline V gene sequence: CDR1 SEHNR, CDR2 FQNEAQ (reference sequence). The CDR3 is CASSLFSSINAARELFF. CDR3 sequence (DNA): TGTGCCAGCAGCTTATTTTCTAGTATTAACGCGGCAAGGGAGCTGTTTTTT.

The V call is TRBV14, the J call TRBJ1-5; the D gene is possibly TRBD1 (5 bases). The germline gives CDR1 SGHDN, CDR2 FVKESK. Trimming took 5 bases from V and 3 from J, leaving 14 bases between them. The CDR3 runs 15 residues. The CDR3 is CASSEGAGINQPQHF. The CDR3, as DNA: TGTGCCAGCAGCGAAGGGGCCGGAATCAATCAGCCCCAGCATTTT.

The rearrangement links TRBV4-3 to TRBJ2-2; D might be TRBD1 (6 bases). The CDR3 has 16 residues. Germline V lookup: CDR1 LGHNA, CDR2 YSLEER. V shed 4 bases and J shed 4 bases, with 16 bases lying between them. CDR3: CASSPGEIQITGELFF. The DNA of the CDR3 is TGCGCCAGCAGCCCAGGGGAAATCCAAATCACCGGGGAGCTGTTTTTT.